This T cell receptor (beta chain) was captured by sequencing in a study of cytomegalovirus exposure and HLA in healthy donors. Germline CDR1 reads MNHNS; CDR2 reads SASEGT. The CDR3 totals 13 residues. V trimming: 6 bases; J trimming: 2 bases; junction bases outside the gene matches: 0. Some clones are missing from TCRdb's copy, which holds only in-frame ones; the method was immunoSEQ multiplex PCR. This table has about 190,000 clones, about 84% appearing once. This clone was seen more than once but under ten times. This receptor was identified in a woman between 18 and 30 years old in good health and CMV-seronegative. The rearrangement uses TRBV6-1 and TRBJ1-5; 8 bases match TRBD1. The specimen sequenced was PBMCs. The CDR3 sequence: CASRGQGNQPQHF. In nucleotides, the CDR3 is TGTGCCAGCAGGGGACAGGGCAATCAGCCCCAGCATTTT.